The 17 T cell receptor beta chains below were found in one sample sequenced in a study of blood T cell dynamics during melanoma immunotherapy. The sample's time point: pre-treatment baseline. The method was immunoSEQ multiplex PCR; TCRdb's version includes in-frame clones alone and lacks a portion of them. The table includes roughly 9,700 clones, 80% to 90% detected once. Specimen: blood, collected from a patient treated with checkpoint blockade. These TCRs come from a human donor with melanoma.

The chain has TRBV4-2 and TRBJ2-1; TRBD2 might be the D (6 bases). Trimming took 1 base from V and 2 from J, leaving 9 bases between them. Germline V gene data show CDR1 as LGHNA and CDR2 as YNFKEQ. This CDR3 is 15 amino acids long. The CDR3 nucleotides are TGTGCCAGCAGCCAAGTGGCGGGGACCTACAATGAGCAGTTCTTC. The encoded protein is CASSQVAGTYNEQFF.

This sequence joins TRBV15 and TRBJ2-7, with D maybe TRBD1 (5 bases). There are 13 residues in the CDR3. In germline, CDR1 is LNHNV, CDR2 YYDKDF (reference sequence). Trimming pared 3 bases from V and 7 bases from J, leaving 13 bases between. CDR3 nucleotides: TGTGCCACCAGCAGTGACAGAAGAATTGAGCAGTACTTC. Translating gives CATSSDRRIEQYF.

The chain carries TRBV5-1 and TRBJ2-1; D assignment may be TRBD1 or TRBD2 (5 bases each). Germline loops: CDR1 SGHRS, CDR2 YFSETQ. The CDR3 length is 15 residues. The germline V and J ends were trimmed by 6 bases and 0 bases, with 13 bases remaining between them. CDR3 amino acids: CASTVSGGSYNEQFF. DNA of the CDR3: TGCGCCAGCACCGTCAGTGGGGGCTCCTACAATGAGCAGTTCTTC.

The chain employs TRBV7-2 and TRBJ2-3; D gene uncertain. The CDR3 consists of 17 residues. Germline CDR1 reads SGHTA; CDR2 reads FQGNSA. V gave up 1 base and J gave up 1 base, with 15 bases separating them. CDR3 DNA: TGTGCCAGCAGCTTAGGGATCCGGCTCTGGGGCACAGATACGCAGTATTTT. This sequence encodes CASSLGIRLWGTDTQYF.

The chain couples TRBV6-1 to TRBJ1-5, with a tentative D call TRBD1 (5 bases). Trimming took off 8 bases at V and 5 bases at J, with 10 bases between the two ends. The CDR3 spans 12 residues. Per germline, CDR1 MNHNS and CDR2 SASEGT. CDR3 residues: CASPGPDQPQHF. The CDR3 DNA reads TGTGCCAGCCCAGGGCCAGATCAGCCCCAGCATTTT.

The CDR3 sequence: CASRLDGGYTF. The CDR3 region has the DNA TGTGCCAGCAGGCTAGACGGTGGCTACACCTTC. The J gene is TRBJ1-2, the V gene TRBV6-5, with unresolved D. V shed 6 bases and J shed 7 bases, with 9 bases lying between them. This CDR3 contains 11 residues. The germline gives CDR1 MNHEY, CDR2 SVGAGI.

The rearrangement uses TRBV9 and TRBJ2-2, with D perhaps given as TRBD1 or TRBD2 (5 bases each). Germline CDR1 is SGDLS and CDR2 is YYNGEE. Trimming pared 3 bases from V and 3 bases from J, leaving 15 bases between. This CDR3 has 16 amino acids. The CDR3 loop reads CASSAGTTAYTGELFF. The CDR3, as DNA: TGTGCCAGCAGCGCCGGGACGACTGCATACACCGGGGAGCTGTTTTTT.

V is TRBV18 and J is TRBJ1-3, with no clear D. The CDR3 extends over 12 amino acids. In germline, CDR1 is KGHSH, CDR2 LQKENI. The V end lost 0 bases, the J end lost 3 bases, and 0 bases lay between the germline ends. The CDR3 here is CASSPPGNTIYF. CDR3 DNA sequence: TGTGCCAGCTCACCACCTGGAAACACCATATATTTT.

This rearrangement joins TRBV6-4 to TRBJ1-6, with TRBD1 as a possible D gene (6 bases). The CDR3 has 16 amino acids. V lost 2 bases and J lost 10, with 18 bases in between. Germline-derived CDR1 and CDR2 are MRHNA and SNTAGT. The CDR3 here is CASSDGNRELGSPLHF. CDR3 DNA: TGTGCCAGCAGTGACGGAAACAGGGAGCTGGGCTCACCCCTCCACTTT.

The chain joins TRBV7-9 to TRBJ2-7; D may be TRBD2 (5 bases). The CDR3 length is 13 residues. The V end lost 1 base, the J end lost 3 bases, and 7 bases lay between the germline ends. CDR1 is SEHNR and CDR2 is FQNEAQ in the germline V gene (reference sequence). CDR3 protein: CASSLVGGYEQYF. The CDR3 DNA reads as TGTGCCAGCAGCTTAGTAGGAGGCTACGAGCAGTACTTC.

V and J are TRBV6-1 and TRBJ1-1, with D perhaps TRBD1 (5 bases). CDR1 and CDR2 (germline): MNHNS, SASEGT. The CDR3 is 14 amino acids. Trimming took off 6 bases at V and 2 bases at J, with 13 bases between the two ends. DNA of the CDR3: TGTGCCAGCAGGCCTTCAGGGACCAACACTGAAGCTTTCTTT. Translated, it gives CASRPSGTNTEAFF.

The CDR3 here is CASSDDREAFF. In DNA, the CDR3 is TGTGCCAGCAGCGACGACCGTGAAGCTTTCTTT. The chain is built from TRBV28 and TRBJ1-1; unclear D gene. The CDR3 extends over 11 amino acids. V lost 6 bases to trimming and J lost 7 bases, with 9 bases between them. Germline V gene sequence: CDR1 MDHEN, CDR2 SYDVKM.

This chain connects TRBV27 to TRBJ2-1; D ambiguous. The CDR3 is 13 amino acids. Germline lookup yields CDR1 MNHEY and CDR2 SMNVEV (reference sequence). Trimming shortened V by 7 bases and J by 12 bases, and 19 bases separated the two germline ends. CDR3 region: CASTPSSGLMQFF. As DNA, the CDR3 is TGTGCCAGCACCCCCTCATCGGGCTTAATGCAGTTCTTC.

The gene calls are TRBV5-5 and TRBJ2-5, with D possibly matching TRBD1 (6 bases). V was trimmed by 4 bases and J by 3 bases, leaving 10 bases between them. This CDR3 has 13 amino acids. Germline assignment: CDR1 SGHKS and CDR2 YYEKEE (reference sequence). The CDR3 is CASSSWTEETQYF. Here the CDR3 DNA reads TGTGCCAGCAGCAGTTGGACAGAAGAGACCCAGTACTTC.

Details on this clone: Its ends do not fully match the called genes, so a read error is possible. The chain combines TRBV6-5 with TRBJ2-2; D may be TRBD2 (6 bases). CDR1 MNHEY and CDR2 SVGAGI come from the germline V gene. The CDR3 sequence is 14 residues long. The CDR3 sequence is CASSYVRGTGGLFF. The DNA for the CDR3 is TGTGCCAGCAGTTACGTTCGGGGGACCGGGGGGCTGTTTTTT.

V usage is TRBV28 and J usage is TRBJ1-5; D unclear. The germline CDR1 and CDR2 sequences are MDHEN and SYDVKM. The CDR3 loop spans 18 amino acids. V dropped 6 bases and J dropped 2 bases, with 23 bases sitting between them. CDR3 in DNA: TGTGCCAGCAGCCGCTATCCGGGGAAAAGGGTTCGCAATCAGCCCCAGCATTTT. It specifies CASSRYPGKRVRNQPQHF.

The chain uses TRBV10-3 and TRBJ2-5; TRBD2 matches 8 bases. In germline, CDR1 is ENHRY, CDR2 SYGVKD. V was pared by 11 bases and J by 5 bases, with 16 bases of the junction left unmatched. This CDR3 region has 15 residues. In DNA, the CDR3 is TGTGCCTCGCGGGGGGACAACTTTCGCAGCGAGACCCAGTACTTC. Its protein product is CASRGDNFRSETQYF.